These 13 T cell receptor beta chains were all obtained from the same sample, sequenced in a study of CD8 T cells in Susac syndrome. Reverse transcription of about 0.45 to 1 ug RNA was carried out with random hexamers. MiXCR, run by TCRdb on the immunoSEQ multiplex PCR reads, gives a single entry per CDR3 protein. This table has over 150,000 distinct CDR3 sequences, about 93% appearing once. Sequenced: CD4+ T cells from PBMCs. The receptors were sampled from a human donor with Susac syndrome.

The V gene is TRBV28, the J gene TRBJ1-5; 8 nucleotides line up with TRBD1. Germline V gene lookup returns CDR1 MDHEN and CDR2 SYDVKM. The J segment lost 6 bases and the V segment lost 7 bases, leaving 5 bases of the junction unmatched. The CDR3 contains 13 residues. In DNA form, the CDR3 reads TGTGCCAGCACCGAACAGGGGGGTCAGCCCCAGCATTTT. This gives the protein CASTEQGGQPQHF.

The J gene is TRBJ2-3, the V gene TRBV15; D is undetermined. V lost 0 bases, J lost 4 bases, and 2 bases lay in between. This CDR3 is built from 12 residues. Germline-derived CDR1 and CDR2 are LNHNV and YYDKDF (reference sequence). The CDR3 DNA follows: TGTGCCACCAGCAGAGACGCAGATACGCAGTATTTT. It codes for CATSRDADTQYF.

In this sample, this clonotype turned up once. The CDR3 coding sequence is TGCGCCAGCACCCGGGACAGGGGGACTCCCGGCGATGAGCAGTTCTTC. It encodes CASTRDRGTPGDEQFF. The J gene is TRBJ2-1, the V gene TRBV5-1, with 11 positions matching TRBD1. The length of the CDR3 is 16 residues. Losses at the gene ends were 6 bases for V and 8 bases for J; bases not matched to a gene: 13. CDR1 and CDR2 (germline): SGHRS, YFSETQ.

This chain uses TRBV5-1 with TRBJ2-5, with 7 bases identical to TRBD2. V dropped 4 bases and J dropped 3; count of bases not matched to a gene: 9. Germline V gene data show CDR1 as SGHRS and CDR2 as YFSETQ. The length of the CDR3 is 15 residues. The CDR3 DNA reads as TGCGCCAGCAGCCCACTACCGGGGGGAGAAGAGACCCAGTACTTC. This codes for CASSPLPGGEETQYF.

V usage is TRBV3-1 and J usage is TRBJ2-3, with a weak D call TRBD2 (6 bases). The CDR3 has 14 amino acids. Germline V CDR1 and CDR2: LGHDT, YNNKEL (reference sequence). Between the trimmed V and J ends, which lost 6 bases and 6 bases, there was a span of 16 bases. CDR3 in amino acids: CASSRDSHQDTQYF. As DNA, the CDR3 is TGTGCCAGCAGTCGGGACTCCCATCAGGATACGCAGTATTTT.

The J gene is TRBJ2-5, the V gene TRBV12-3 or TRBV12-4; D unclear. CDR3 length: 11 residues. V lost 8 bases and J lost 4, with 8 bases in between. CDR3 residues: CASRLVETQYF. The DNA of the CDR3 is TGTGCCAGCCGCCTGGTAGAGACCCAGTACTTC.

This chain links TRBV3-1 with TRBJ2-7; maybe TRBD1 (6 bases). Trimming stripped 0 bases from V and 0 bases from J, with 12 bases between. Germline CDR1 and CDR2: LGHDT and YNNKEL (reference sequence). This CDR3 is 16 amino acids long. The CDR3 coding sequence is TGTGCCAGCAGCCAAGACCGGGACATCCTCTCCTACGAGCAGTACTTC. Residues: CASSQDRDILSYEQYF.

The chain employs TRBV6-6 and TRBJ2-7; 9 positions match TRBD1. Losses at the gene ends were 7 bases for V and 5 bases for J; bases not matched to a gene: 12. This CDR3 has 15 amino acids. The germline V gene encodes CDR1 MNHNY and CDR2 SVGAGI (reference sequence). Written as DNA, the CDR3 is TGTGCCAGCATTTCTCCGACAGGGGGGAACCACGAGCAGTACTTC. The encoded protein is CASISPTGGNHEQYF.

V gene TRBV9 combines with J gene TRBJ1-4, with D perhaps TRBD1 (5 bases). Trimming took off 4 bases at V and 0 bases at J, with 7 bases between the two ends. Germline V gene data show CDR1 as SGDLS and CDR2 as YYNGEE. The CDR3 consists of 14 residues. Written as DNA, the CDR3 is TGTGCCAGCAGCCCGACAGCAACTAATGAAAAACTGTTTTTT. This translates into CASSPTATNEKLFF.

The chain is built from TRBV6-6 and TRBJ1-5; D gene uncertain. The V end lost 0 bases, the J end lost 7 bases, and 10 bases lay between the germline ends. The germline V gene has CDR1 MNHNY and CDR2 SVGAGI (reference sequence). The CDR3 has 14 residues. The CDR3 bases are TGTGCCAGCAGTTACTCGGAGGGTCGGCAGCCCCAGCATTTT. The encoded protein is CASSYSEGRQPQHF.

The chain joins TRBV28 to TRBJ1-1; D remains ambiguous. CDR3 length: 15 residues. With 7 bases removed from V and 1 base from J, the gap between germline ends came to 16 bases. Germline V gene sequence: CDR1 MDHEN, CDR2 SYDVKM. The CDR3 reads CASTLSGRPNTEAFF. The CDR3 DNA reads TGTGCCAGCACCTTATCTGGAAGGCCGAACACTGAAGCTTTCTTT.

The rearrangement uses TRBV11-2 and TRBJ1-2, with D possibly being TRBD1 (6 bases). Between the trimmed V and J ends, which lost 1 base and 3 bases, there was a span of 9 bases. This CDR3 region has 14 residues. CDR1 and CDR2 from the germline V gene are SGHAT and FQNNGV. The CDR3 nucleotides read TGTGCCAGCAGCTTAGCCGGGGGGCACTATGGCTACACCTTC. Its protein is CASSLAGGHYGYTF.

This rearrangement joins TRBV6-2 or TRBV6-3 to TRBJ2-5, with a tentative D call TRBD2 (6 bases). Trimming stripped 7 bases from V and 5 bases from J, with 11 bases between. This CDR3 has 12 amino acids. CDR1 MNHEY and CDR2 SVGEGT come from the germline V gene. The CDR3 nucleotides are TGTGCCAGCACCCGGGGGAGGGAGACCCAGTACTTC. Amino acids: CASTRGRETQYF.